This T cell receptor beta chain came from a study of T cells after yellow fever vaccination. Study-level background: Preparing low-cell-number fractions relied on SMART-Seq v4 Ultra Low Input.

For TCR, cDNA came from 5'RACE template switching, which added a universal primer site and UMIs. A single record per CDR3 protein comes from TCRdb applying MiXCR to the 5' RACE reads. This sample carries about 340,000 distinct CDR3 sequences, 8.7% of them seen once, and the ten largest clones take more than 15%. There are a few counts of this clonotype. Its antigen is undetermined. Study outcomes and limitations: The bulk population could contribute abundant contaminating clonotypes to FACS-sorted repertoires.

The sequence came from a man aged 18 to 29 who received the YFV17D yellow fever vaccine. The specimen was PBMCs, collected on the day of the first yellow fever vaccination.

Written as DNA, the CDR3 is TGTGCCAGCAGGAAACAGGGGTCCACTGAAGCTTTCTTT. Residues: CASRKQGSTEAFF. This sequence joins TRBV27 and TRBJ1-1; 7 bases match TRBD1. The CDR3 is made up of 13 amino acids. Germline trimming cut 6 bases from V and 4 bases from J; bases unmatched to any gene: 5. CDR1 is MNHEY, CDR2 SMNVEV, per germline (reference sequence).